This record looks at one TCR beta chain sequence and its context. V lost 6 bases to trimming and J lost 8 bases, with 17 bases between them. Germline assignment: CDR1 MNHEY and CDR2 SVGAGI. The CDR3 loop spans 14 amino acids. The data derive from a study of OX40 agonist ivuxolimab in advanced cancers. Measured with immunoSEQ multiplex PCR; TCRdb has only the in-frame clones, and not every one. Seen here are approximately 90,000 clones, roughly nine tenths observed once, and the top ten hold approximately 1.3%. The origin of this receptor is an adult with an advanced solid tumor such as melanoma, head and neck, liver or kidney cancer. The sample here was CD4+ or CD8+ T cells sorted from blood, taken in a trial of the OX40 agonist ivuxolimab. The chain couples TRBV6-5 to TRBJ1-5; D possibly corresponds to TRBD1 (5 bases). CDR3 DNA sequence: TGTGCCAGCAGAAGGACAAGACAATCAGAGCCCCAGCATTTT. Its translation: CASRRTRQSEPQHF.